This record looks at one TCR beta chain sequence and its context. The antigen is not known. Germline V gives CDR1 PRHDT, CDR2 FYEKMQ (reference sequence). Trimming left V 5 bases short and J 6 bases short, with 14 bases between. The CDR3 is made up of 13 amino acids. Sequencing was performed with immunoSEQ multiplex PCR; in TCRdb, only in-frame clones are kept and a portion is missing. The table shows tens of thousands of clones, with more than 80% occurring only once. This sample was taken from a study of a mutant IDH1 vaccine in newly diagnosed glioma. Study background: Most patients had received both radiotherapy and temozolomide, the prior options being radiotherapy, temozolomide, or both. General study points: The vaccine induced immune responses, and these occurred in approximately 94% of patients.

Regarding time point: week 47, end of study. Doses of 300 ug of mutant IDH1 20-mer peptide were given with topical imiquimod. This sequence originates from a man aged 40-55 years with glioma. Sample: PBMCs, taken from a glioma patient whose treatment included an IDH1 peptide vaccine. The chain joins TRBV13 to TRBJ2-7; a possible D gene is TRBD1 (5 bases). CDR3 protein: CASSRAGWSEQYF. Written as DNA, the CDR3 is TGTGCCAGCAGCCGGGCAGGGTGGAGCGAGCAGTACTTC.